Below are 11 T cell receptor beta chains sequenced from a single sample in a study of blood T cell repertoires in COVID-19. Sequenced by immunoSEQ multiplex PCR; TCRdb stores in-frame clones only, minus some. The sample lists about 80,000 clones, about 80% occurring once. The sequenced sample consisted of peripheral blood. All receptors come from a human donor in a cohort sampled during active COVID-19.

The gene calls are TRBV9 and TRBJ1-6; D perhaps matches TRBD1 (5 bases). V shed 7 bases and J shed 8 bases, with 19 bases lying between them. CDR1 is SGDLS and CDR2 is YYNGEE in the germline V gene. The CDR3 spans 15 residues. The CDR3: CASCFTPGGDSPLHF. The CDR3 DNA reads TGTGCCAGCTGCTTTACCCCAGGAGGGGATTCACCCCTCCACTTT. The whole variable domain, remainder taken from reference TRBV9 and TRBJ1-6, is DSGVTQTPKHLITATGQRVTLRCSPRSGDLSVYWYQQSLDQGLQFLIQYYNGEERAKGNILERFSAQQFPDLHSELNLSSLELGDSALYFCASCFTPGGDSPLHFGNGTRLTVT.

This clone appeared a single time. The chain joins TRBV6-5 to TRBJ2-2; 8 nucleotides match TRBD1. This CDR3 is 15 amino acids long. V dropped 6 bases and J dropped 7; count of bases not matched to a gene: 10. From germline, CDR1 is MNHEY and CDR2 SVGAGI. The CDR3 DNA reads TGTGCCAGCAGCTCCCTGACAGGGGCAGGCGGGGAGCTGTTTTTT. Amino acid sequence: CASSSLTGAGGELFF.

CDR3 region: CASSERERDTQYF. The CDR3, as DNA: TGTGCCAGCAGTGAAAGGGAGCGGGATACGCAGTATTTT. The V and J genes are TRBV25-1 and TRBJ2-3, with D possibly being TRBD2 (5 bases). The CDR3 is 13 amino acids. V lost 2 bases and J lost 6, with 9 bases in between. Germline V gene lookup returns CDR1 MGHDK and CDR2 SYGVNS.

V usage is TRBV28 and J usage is TRBJ2-2; 9 bases are a match to TRBD2. V lost 6 bases, J lost 4 bases, and 6 bases stayed unmatched. The CDR3 has 15 residues. Per germline, CDR1 MDHEN and CDR2 SYDVKM. CDR3 in amino acids: CASSSWRGGTGELFF. The DNA for the CDR3 is TGTGCCAGCAGCTCTTGGCGGGGGGGCACCGGGGAGCTGTTTTTT.

The genes are TRBV9 and TRBJ2-3; D might be TRBD2 (7 bases). Trimming cost V 0 bases and J 4 bases, with 12 bases left between them. The CDR3 runs to 15 residues. Germline loops: CDR1 SGDLS, CDR2 YYNGEE. CDR3 sequence (DNA): TGTGCCAGCAGCGTAGATGGCGGGGGCGCAGATACGCAGTATTTT. Residues: CASSVDGGGADTQYF.

This chain connects TRBV10-3 to TRBJ2-6, with TRBD2 as a possible D gene (7 bases). Trimming pared 8 bases from V and 0 bases from J, leaving 17 bases between. Per germline, CDR1 ENHRY and CDR2 SYGVKD. The CDR3 length is 17 residues. CDR3 loop: CAIQNGGASSGANVLTF. The CDR3 coding sequence is TGTGCCATCCAGAATGGGGGGGCAAGCTCTGGGGCCAACGTCCTGACTTTC.

The genes are TRBV19 and TRBJ1-5; unclear D gene. Trimming left V 2 bases short and J 4 bases short, with 12 bases between. The CDR3 has 15 residues. From germline, CDR1 is LNHDA and CDR2 SQIVND (reference sequence). The CDR3 protein is CASSIWGTGNQPQHF. CDR3 DNA: TGTGCCAGTAGTATATGGGGTACGGGGAATCAGCCCCAGCATTTT.

This chain joins TRBV30 and TRBJ2-5; 8 bases agree with TRBD2. The germline gives CDR1 GTSNPN, CDR2 SVGIG (reference sequence). J was trimmed by 3 bases and V by 2 bases; bases with no gene match: 8. The CDR3 extends over 15 amino acids. The CDR3 loop reads CAWSPSGGRKETQYF. For the CDR3, the DNA is TGTGCCTGGAGTCCGAGCGGGGGCCGAAAAGAGACCCAGTACTTC.

The chain links TRBV5-6 to TRBJ2-1, with TRBD2 identical over 10 bases. V shed 1 base and J 0 bases; nucleotides not matched to a gene: 4. The CDR3 is 17 amino acids. CDR1 SGHDT and CDR2 YYEEEE come from the germline V gene. DNA of the CDR3: TGTGCCAGCAGCTTGCGGACTAGCGGCAGCTCCTACAATGAGCAGTTCTTC. Its translation is CASSLRTSGSSYNEQFF.

This chain links TRBV5-4 with TRBJ2-3, with D tentatively TRBD1 (6 bases). V lost 3 bases, J lost 0 bases, and 17 bases lay in between. The germline V gene encodes CDR1 SGHNT and CDR2 YYREEE (reference sequence). This CDR3 region has 17 residues. CDR3 nucleotide sequence: TGTGCCAGCAGCTCCCGAGACAGGACCCCTAGCACAGATACGCAGTATTTT. It specifies CASSSRDRTPSTDTQYF.

V and J are TRBV5-5 and TRBJ1-5, with D hard to call. V was cut by 0 bases and J by 5 bases, with 12 bases left in between. Germline CDR1 reads SGHKS; CDR2 reads YYEKEE (reference sequence). The length of the CDR3 is 15 residues. This chain's CDR3 is CASSLGGIGDQPQHF. The CDR3 nucleotides read TGTGCCAGCAGCTTGGGCGGGATTGGGGATCAGCCCCAGCATTTT.